Detailed here is one TCR beta chain. The sample belongs to a study of blood T cell repertoires in COVID-19. Study in general: Donors in the United States, Italy and Spain gave samples during acute or convalescent COVID-19. Sample material is recorded as cDNA or gDNA derived from T cells, B-cell-depleted T cells, or PBMCs.

Authors' processing steps: Reference gene primers were amplified, and this amplification served to estimate nucleated cell counts. This table comes from immunoSEQ multiplex PCR, and its TCRdb copy is limited to in-frame clones, with some not included. The DNA gave D and trimming, while V, J and clone size come from that table. Counted here are 150,000 to 200,000 clones, about 87% occurring once; the ten biggest clones make up approximately 0.5%. V lost 7 bases to trimming and J lost 0 bases, with 18 bases between them. The CDR3 has 16 amino acids. The V gene's germline CDR1 is MDHEN and CDR2 SYDVKM. The chain uses TRBV28 and TRBJ1-2; D may be TRBD1 (6 bases). This TCR was recovered from a man in his sixties with COVID-19, enrolled during active disease. The material sequenced was peripheral blood. As DNA, the CDR3 is TGTGCCAGCACACATTTGGACAGCCGAGCTAACTATGGCTACACCTTC. Its protein product is CASTHLDSRANYGYTF.